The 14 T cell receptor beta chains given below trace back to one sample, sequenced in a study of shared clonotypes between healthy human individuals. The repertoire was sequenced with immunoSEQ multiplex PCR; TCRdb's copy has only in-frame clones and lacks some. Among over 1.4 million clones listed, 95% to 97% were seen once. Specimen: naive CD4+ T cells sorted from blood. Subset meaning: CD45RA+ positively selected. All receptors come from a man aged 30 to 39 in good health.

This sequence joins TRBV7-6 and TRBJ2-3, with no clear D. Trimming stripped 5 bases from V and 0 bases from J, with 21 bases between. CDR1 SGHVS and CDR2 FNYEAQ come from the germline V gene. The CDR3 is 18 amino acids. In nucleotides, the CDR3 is TGTGCCAGCAGCCTACGGGCCCTGTCTTTAACTAGCACAGATACGCAGTATTTT. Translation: CASSLRALSLTSTDTQYF.

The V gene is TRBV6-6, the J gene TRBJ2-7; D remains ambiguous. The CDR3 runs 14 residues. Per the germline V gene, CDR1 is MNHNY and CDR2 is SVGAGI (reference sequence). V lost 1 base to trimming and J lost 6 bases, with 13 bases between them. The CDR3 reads CASSYLGLLGEQYF. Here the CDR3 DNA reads TGTGCCAGCAGTTACTTAGGTTTATTGGGCGAGCAGTACTTC.

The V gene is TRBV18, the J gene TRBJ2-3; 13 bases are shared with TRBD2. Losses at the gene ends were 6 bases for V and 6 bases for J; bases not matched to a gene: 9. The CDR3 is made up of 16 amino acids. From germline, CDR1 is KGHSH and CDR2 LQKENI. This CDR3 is CASSHGLAGARDTQYF. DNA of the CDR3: TGTGCCAGCTCTCACGGACTAGCGGGAGCGAGGGATACGCAGTATTTT.

The DNA for the CDR3 is TGTGCCAGCTCAAGGGGACTACCCACCGGGGAGCTGTTTTTT. It encodes CASSRGLPTGELFF. The chain uses TRBV18 and TRBJ2-2; 7 positions match TRBD2. The CDR3 totals 14 residues. Per the germline V gene, CDR1 is KGHSH and CDR2 is LQKENI. Losses at the gene ends were 5 bases for V and 4 bases for J; bases not matched to a gene: 4.

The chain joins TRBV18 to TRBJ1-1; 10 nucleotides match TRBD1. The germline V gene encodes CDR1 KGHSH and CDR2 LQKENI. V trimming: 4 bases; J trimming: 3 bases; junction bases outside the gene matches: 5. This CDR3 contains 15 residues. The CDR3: CASSQLDRGDTEAFF. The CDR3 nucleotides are TGTGCCAGCTCACAACTGGACAGGGGGGACACTGAAGCTTTCTTT.

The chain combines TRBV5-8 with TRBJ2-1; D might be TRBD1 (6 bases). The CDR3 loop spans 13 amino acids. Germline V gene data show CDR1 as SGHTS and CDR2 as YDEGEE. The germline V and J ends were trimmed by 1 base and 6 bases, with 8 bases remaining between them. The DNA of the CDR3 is TGTGCCAGCAGCTTGTCCAGGGGCAATGAGCAGTTCTTC. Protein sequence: CASSLSRGNEQFF.

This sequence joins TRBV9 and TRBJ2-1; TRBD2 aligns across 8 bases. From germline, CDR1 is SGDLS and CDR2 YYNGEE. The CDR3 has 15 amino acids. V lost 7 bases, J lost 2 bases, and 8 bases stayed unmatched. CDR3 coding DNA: TGTGCCAGCGCCGCTGGAGCGGGAGCCTACAATGAGCAGTTCTTC. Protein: CASAAGAGAYNEQFF.

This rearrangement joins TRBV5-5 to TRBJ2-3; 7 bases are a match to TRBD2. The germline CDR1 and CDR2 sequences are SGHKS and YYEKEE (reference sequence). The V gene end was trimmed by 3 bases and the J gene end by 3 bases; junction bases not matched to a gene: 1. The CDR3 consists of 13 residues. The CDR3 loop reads CASSSAGTDTQYF. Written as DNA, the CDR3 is TGTGCCAGCAGCTCAGCGGGAACAGATACGCAGTATTTT.

CDR3 DNA: TGTGCCAGCAGCTCCGGGACTAGCCCTTGGTTGGAGCAGTTCTTC. The encoded protein is CASSSGTSPWLEQFF. The chain combines TRBV7-2 with TRBJ2-1, with 9 bases identical to TRBD2. Germline trimming cut 4 bases from V and 10 bases from J; bases unmatched to any gene: 11. The CDR3 covers 15 residues. The germline V gene encodes CDR1 SGHTA and CDR2 FQGNSA.

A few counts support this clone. CDR3 residues: CASSADGHYGYTF. The CDR3 nucleotides read TGTGCCAGCAGCGCGGACGGCCACTATGGCTACACCTTC. This rearrangement joins TRBV9 to TRBJ1-2, with no clear D. V was pared by 3 bases and J by 3 bases, with 9 bases between. The germline CDR1 and CDR2 sequences are SGDLS and YYNGEE. The CDR3 extends over 13 amino acids.

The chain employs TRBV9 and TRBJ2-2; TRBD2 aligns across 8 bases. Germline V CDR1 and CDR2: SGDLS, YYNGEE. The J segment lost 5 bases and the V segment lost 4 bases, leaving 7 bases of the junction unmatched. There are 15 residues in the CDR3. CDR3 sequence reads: CASSRGLGGTGELFF. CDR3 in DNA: TGTGCCAGCAGCAGGGGACTAGGAGGGACCGGGGAGCTGTTTTTT.

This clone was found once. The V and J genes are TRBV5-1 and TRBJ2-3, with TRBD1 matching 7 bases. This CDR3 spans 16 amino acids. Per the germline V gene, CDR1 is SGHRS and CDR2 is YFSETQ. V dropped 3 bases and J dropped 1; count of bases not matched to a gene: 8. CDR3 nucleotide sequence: TGCGCCAGCAGCTATAGAACAGGGGTGGGCACAGATACGCAGTATTTT. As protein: CASSYRTGVGTDTQYF. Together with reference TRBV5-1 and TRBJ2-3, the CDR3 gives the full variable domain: KAGVTQTPRYLIKTRGQQVTLSCSPISGHRSVSWYQQTPGQGLQFLFEYFSETQRNKGNFPGRFSGRQFSNSRSEMNVSTLELGDSALYLCASSYRTGVGTDTQYFGPGTRLTVL.

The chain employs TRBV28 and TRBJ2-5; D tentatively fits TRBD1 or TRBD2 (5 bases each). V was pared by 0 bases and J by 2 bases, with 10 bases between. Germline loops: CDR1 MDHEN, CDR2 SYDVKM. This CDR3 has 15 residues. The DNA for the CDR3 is TGTGCCAGCAGTTTATGGAGGGGCTTACAAGAGACCCAGTACTTC. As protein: CASSLWRGLQETQYF.

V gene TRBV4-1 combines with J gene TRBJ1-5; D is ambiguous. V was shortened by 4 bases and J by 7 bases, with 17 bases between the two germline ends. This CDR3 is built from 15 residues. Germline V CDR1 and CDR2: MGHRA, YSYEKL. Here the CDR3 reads CASSRLPGAIQPQHF. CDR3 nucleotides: TGCGCCAGCAGCCGGCTGCCGGGCGCCATCCAGCCCCAGCATTTT.